Presented here are 5 T cell receptor beta chains from one specimen sequenced in a study of T cell responses to AZD1222 COVID-19 vaccine. Assay used: immunoSEQ multiplex PCR; TCRdb lists only in-frame clones, some missing. The sample records 130,000 or so clones, roughly 94% being singletons. The sample was peripheral blood, taken on day 0 of AZD1222 vaccination. The origin of the receptors is an adult in good health.

The chain is built from TRBV30 and TRBJ1-2; D gene uncertain. The V gene's germline CDR1 is GTSNPN and CDR2 SVGIG (reference sequence). The CDR3 is 13 amino acids. V was trimmed by 0 bases and J by 0 bases, leaving 5 bases between them. The CDR3 region is CAWSVLANYGYTF. The CDR3 region has the DNA TGTGCCTGGAGTGTATTGGCTAACTATGGCTACACCTTC. Full variable domain (rest looked up from reference TRBV30 and TRBJ1-2): SQTIHQWPATLVQPVGSPLSLECTVEGTSNPNLYWYRQAAGRGLQLLFYSVGIGQISSEVPQNLSASRPQDRQFILSSKKLLLSDSGFYLCAWSVLANYGYTFGSGTRLTVV.

This clone was detected once. The J gene is TRBJ1-2, the V gene TRBV3-1 (or the pseudogene TRBV3-2); D remains ambiguous. Trimming stripped 3 bases from V and 4 bases from J, with 9 bases between. In germline, CDR1 is LGHDT, CDR2 YNNKEL (reference sequence). The CDR3 totals 13 residues. CDR3 DNA sequence: TGTGCCAGCAGCCACTTGGGTGGCTATGGCTACACCTTC. The encoded protein is CASSHLGGYGYTF.

The genes are TRBV18 and TRBJ1-5; 7 positions agree with TRBD1. With 4 bases clipped from V and 7 bases from J, the junction kept 10 bases outside the gene matches. The germline gives CDR1 KGHSH, CDR2 LQKENI. The CDR3 loop spans 15 amino acids. The CDR3 nucleotides read TGTGCCAGCTCACGAAGGGACAGTCTAACCCAGCCCCAGCATTTT. This sequence encodes CASSRRDSLTQPQHF.

The chain has TRBV7-9 and TRBJ1-2; D might be TRBD1 (5 bases). Germline CDR1 reads SEHNR; CDR2 reads FQNEAQ (reference sequence). V was pared by 3 bases and J by 8 bases, with 19 bases between. The CDR3 is 15 residues long. The CDR3 DNA sequence: TGTGCCAGCAGCTTCGGGACGTGGGACGTCGAGGGCTACACCTTC. Its translation: CASSFGTWDVEGYTF.

The J gene is TRBJ2-7, the V gene TRBV19; TRBD2 aligns across 14 bases. The CDR3 totals 17 residues. The ends lost 3 bases at V and 2 bases at J; junction bases unmatched: 6. Germline values: CDR1 LNHDA, CDR2 SQIVND (reference sequence). In nucleotides, the CDR3 is TGTGCCAGTAGTATCGGGACTAGCGGGAGCAGGGCCTACGAGCAGTACTTC. This encodes CASSIGTSGSRAYEQYF.